This entry features one T cell receptor beta chain sequence. Looked up from germline, CDR1 is MNHNY and CDR2 is SVGAGI (reference sequence). The germline V and J ends were trimmed by 0 bases and 4 bases, with 9 bases remaining between them. This CDR3 spans 15 amino acids. This specimen belongs to a study of blood T cell repertoires in COVID-19. Overall study: The United States, Italy and Spain provided the acute and convalescent COVID-19 samples.

Authors' analysis steps: By means of reference gene primer amplification, nucleated cell counts were estimated. This table comes from immunoSEQ multiplex PCR, and its TCRdb copy is limited to in-frame clones, with some not included. The DNA was the basis for D and trimming; V, J and clone size are from that table. Of about 18,000 clones listed, around 80% are singletons. This sequence joins TRBV6-6 and TRBJ2-2; D gene uncertain. Sequencing was done on a sample of peripheral blood. The TCR sequence derives from a man older than 75 with acute or convalescent COVID-19. CDR3 amino acids: CASSYSVAFTGELFF. CDR3 DNA sequence: TGTGCCAGCAGTTACTCGGTAGCCTTCACCGGGGAGCTGTTTTTT.